These T cell receptor beta chains were read from a single sample in a study of blood T cells in healthy people across ages. TCRdb independently ran MiXCR on the 5' RACE reads; one entry per CDR3 protein. The sample has over a million distinct CDR3 sequences; approximately 42% are singletons. The sample consisted of blood. All receptors come from a young woman in good health. Each CDR3 is given with its conserved first and last residue. A D gene is named only where the DNA matches it firmly. A clone size is listed for some rows: how often the clone was seen (once, few, many), or a class if it is expanded.

J gene: TRBJ1-4
V gene: TRBV6-6
clone size: -
D gene: TRBD1
CDR3 DNA: TGTGCCAGCAGTCGGACAGGGGGAAAGGAAAATGAAAAACTGTTTTTT
CDR3 protein: CASSRTGGKENEKLFF

J gene: TRBJ2-1
V gene: TRBV29-1
clone size: few
D gene: TRBD2
CDR3 DNA: TGCAGCGTTGTGCTAGCGGATTACAATGAGCAGTTCTTC
CDR3 protein: CSVVLADYNEQFF

J gene: TRBJ2-3
V gene: TRBV7-2
clone size: -
D gene: TRBD2
CDR3 DNA: TGTGCCAGCAGCTTAACTAGCGGGGGACGCTCTAGCACAGATACGCAGTATTTT
CDR3 protein: CASSLTSGGRSSTDTQYF

J gene: TRBJ1-2
V gene: TRBV2
clone size: -
D gene: -
CDR3 DNA: TGTGCCAGCAGCTATTACCATGGCTACACCTTC
CDR3 protein: CASSYYHGYTF

J gene: TRBJ2-3
V gene: TRBV6-5
clone size: -
D gene: TRBD1
CDR3 DNA: TGTGCCAGCAGTACAGGGGGCGCCGCAGATACGCAGTATTTT
CDR3 protein: CASSTGGAADTQYF

J gene: TRBJ1-6
V gene: TRBV20-1
clone size: -
D gene: -
CDR3 DNA: TGCAGTGCTAGAGGGGGGTTTAATTCACCCCTCCACTTT
CDR3 protein: CSARGGFNSPLHF

J gene: TRBJ1-1
V gene: TRBV6-6
clone size: many
D gene: -
CDR3 DNA: TGTGCCAGCAGTATAGGGGGGGCATCGGGGGCCACTGAAGCTTTCTTT
CDR3 protein: CASSIGGASGATEAFF

J gene: TRBJ2-1
V gene: TRBV7-9
clone size: -
D gene: -
CDR3 DNA: TGTGCCAGCAGCTTAGTTGGGAGAGCGGGTCCCGCCAGGAATGAGCAGTTCTTC
CDR3 protein: CASSLVGRAGPARNEQFF

J gene: TRBJ2-5
V gene: TRBV10-3
clone size: few
D gene: -
CDR3 DNA: TGTGCCATCCGTCGGGAAGAGACCCAGTACTTC
CDR3 protein: CAIRREETQYF

J gene: TRBJ2-1
V gene: TRBV28
clone size: -
D gene: -
CDR3 DNA: TGTGCCAGCACTACAGGTATCTCCTACAATGAGCAGTTCTTC
CDR3 protein: CASTTGISYNEQFF

J gene: TRBJ1-6
V gene: TRBV10-3
clone size: many
D gene: -
CDR3 DNA: TGTGCCATCAATTCCGGACAGCGCCAGAATTCACCCCTCCACTTT
CDR3 protein: CAINSGQRQNSPLHF

J gene: TRBJ1-6
V gene: TRBV20-1
clone size: -
D gene: -
CDR3 DNA: TGCAGTGCTAGAGATACGGCAACAGAAGGAGATAATTCACCCCTCCACTTT
CDR3 protein: CSARDTATEGDNSPLHF

J gene: TRBJ2-3
V gene: TRBV5-1
clone size: -
D gene: TRBD2
CDR3 DNA: TGCGCCAGCAAGTCTCTGCGGGGGATAGGCACAGATACGCAGTATTTT
CDR3 protein: CASKSLRGIGTDTQYF

J gene: TRBJ2-1
V gene: TRBV15
clone size: few
D gene: TRBD2
CDR3 DNA: TGTGCCACCAGCAGAGATCGCCTAGCGGGAGACCAGTTCTTC
CDR3 protein: CATSRDRLAGDQFF

J gene: TRBJ2-7
V gene: TRBV6-2/TRBV6-3
clone size: -
D gene: TRBD1
CDR3 DNA: TGTGCCAGCAGGGGGACAGTCTATTCCTACGAGCAGTACTTC
CDR3 protein: CASRGTVYSYEQYF

J gene: TRBJ2-7
V gene: TRBV14
clone size: -
D gene: -
CDR3 DNA: TGTGCCAGCAGCCAAGTCATCGGGACTGCCTTCTACAATGAGCAGTACTTC
CDR3 protein: CASSQVIGTAFYNEQYF

J gene: TRBJ2-1
V gene: TRBV6-2/TRBV6-3
clone size: -
D gene: TRBD2
CDR3 DNA: TGTGCCAGCATTCTGGGACTAGACTACAATGAGCAGTTCTTC
CDR3 protein: CASILGLDYNEQFF

J gene: TRBJ2-7
V gene: TRBV20-1
clone size: few
D gene: TRBD2
CDR3 DNA: TGCAGTGCTTACGGACTAGCGAGTTCCTACGAGCAGTACTTC
CDR3 protein: CSAYGLASSYEQYF

J gene: TRBJ2-5
V gene: TRBV27
clone size: few
D gene: -
CDR3 DNA: TGTGCCAGCAGCTACGGGGGAGATGGTCGCAATGAGCAGTACTTC
CDR3 protein: CASSYGGDGRNEQYF

J gene: TRBJ2-7
V gene: TRBV11-2
clone size: few
D gene: -
CDR3 DNA: TGTGCCAGCAGCTTAGTCGTCCCACCCCTTACCTACGAGCAGTACTTC
CDR3 protein: CASSLVVPPLTYEQYF

J gene: TRBJ2-3
V gene: TRBV25-1
clone size: -
D gene: -
CDR3 DNA: TGTGCCAGCAGTGAATATGGGACCGGCACAGATACGCAGTATTTT
CDR3 protein: CASSEYGTGTDTQYF

J gene: TRBJ2-7
V gene: TRBV20-1
clone size: many
D gene: -
CDR3 DNA: TGCAGTGCAAATAACGGGCACGAGCAGTACTTC
CDR3 protein: CSANNGHEQYF

J gene: TRBJ2-7
V gene: TRBV13
clone size: -
D gene: -
CDR3 DNA: TGTGCCAGCAGCTCCTCCCTGGAGGAGCAGTACTTC
CDR3 protein: CASSSSLEEQYF

J gene: TRBJ2-7
V gene: TRBV15
clone size: -
D gene: TRBD1
CDR3 DNA: TGTGCCACCAGCACGGGACAGGGAACCTACGAGCAGTACTTC
CDR3 protein: CATSTGQGTYEQYF

J gene: TRBJ2-5
V gene: TRBV11-2
clone size: -
D gene: -
CDR3 DNA: TGTGCCAGCAGCTTAAAGGGGTGGGGCCTTCAAGAGACCCAGTACTTC
CDR3 protein: CASSLKGWGLQETQYF

J gene: TRBJ2-1
V gene: TRBV10-3
clone size: once
D gene: -
CDR3 DNA: TGTGCCATCAGTGGTTTAGGGGACAATGAGCAGTTCTTC
CDR3 protein: CAISGLGDNEQFF

J gene: TRBJ1-5
V gene: TRBV20-1
clone size: -
D gene: TRBD1
CDR3 DNA: TGCAGTGCCACGGGGACAGACAATCAGCCCCAGCATTTT
CDR3 protein: CSATGTDNQPQHF

J gene: TRBJ2-1
V gene: TRBV12-3/TRBV12-4
clone size: -
D gene: -
CDR3 DNA: TGTGCCAGCAGTTTAGAGCGGAAATACAATGGGCAGTTCTTC
CDR3 protein: CASSLERKYNGQFF

J gene: TRBJ1-4
V gene: TRBV27
clone size: -
D gene: TRBD1
CDR3 DNA: TGTGCCAGCAGTTATGGGACAGGGGGCAGGAGTGAAAAACTGTTTTTT
CDR3 protein: CASSYGTGGRSEKLFF

J gene: TRBJ2-7
V gene: TRBV20-1
clone size: -
D gene: TRBD1
CDR3 DNA: TGCAGTGCTAGGGGGGACAGACTATCTCCCAACCCCTACGAGCAGTACTTC
CDR3 protein: CSARGDRLSPNPYEQYF

J gene: TRBJ2-2
V gene: TRBV12-3/TRBV12-4
clone size: -
D gene: -
CDR3 DNA: TGTGCCAGCGCATCAGGGGCGGGAACCGGGGAGCTGTTTTTT
CDR3 protein: CASASGAGTGELFF

J gene: TRBJ2-5
V gene: TRBV12-3/TRBV12-4
clone size: -
D gene: TRBD2
CDR3 DNA: TGTGCCAGCTTCATAGCGGGCGTACAAGGGACCCAGTACTTC
CDR3 protein: CASFIAGVQGTQYF

J gene: TRBJ1-4
V gene: TRBV7-9
clone size: few
D gene: -
CDR3 DNA: TGTGCCAGCAGCCCACTCGATCTGGAAACTAATGAAAAACTGTTTTTT
CDR3 protein: CASSPLDLETNEKLFF

J gene: TRBJ2-5
V gene: TRBV19
clone size: -
D gene: -
CDR3 DNA: TGTGCCAGTAGTATGGAGTGGGGACAAGAGACCCAGTACTTC
CDR3 protein: CASSMEWGQETQYF

J gene: TRBJ1-5
V gene: TRBV18
clone size: -
D gene: -
CDR3 DNA: TGTGCCAGCTCACCAGTCGGGGGACGAGGTAATCAGCCCCAGCATTTT
CDR3 protein: CASSPVGGRGNQPQHF

J gene: TRBJ2-1
V gene: TRBV10-3
clone size: -
D gene: -
CDR3 DNA: TGTGCCATCGGGGTTATCTCCTACAATGAGCAGTTCTTC
CDR3 protein: CAIGVISYNEQFF

J gene: TRBJ1-1
V gene: TRBV21-1
clone size: -
D gene: -
CDR3 DNA: TGTGCCAGCAGCAAAGGGCGGAACCTGAACACTGAAGCTTTCTTT
CDR3 protein: CASSKGRNLNTEAFF

J gene: TRBJ2-7
V gene: TRBV13
clone size: -
D gene: TRBD1
CDR3 DNA: TGTGCCAGCAGCAACACAGGGGAACACGAGCAGTACTTC
CDR3 protein: CASSNTGEHEQYF

J gene: TRBJ2-5
V gene: TRBV9
clone size: -
D gene: -
CDR3 DNA: TGTGCCAGCAGCGTAGGTTTGGGTAGTGAGACCCAGTACTTC
CDR3 protein: CASSVGLGSETQYF

J gene: TRBJ1-1
V gene: TRBV20-1
clone size: few
D gene: -
CDR3 DNA: TGCAGTGTTGTTGGAGGGCACACTGAAGCTTTCTTT
CDR3 protein: CSVVGGHTEAFF

J gene: TRBJ2-3
V gene: TRBV4-3
clone size: many
D gene: TRBD2
CDR3 DNA: TGCGCCAGCAGCCAAGATGGGCCAGCGGGATTGACAGATACGCAGTATTTT
CDR3 protein: CASSQDGPAGLTDTQYF

J gene: TRBJ1-4
V gene: TRBV6-5
clone size: -
D gene: -
CDR3 DNA: TGTGCCAGCAGTTCCTTCGGGCCAGCTAATGAAAAACTGTTTTTT
CDR3 protein: CASSSFGPANEKLFF

J gene: TRBJ2-7
V gene: TRBV9
clone size: -
D gene: -
CDR3 DNA: TGTGCCAGCAGCGTAGATGTGACTTCCGGCGAGCAGTACTTC
CDR3 protein: CASSVDVTSGEQYF

J gene: TRBJ2-3
V gene: TRBV6-5
clone size: -
D gene: -
CDR3 DNA: TGTGCCAGCAGTCCCCTATGGGAACGCACAGATACGCAGTATTTT
CDR3 protein: CASSPLWERTDTQYF

J gene: TRBJ2-7
V gene: TRBV27
clone size: -
D gene: TRBD2
CDR3 DNA: TGTGCCAGCAGTCTGACTAGCGGGGGGCATTACAATGAGCAGTACTTC
CDR3 protein: CASSLTSGGHYNEQYF

J gene: TRBJ2-1
V gene: TRBV7-2
clone size: -
D gene: TRBD2
CDR3 DNA: TGTGCCAGCAGCTTAGCAGTTTGGCTAGCGGGAGGGGGGAATGAGCAGTTCTTC
CDR3 protein: CASSLAVWLAGGGNEQFF

J gene: TRBJ2-3
V gene: TRBV7-2
clone size: -
D gene: -
CDR3 DNA: TGTGCCAGCAGTGGAGGGGTGGATACGCAGTATTTT
CDR3 protein: CASSGGVDTQYF

J gene: TRBJ2-7
V gene: TRBV20-1
clone size: -
D gene: TRBD2
CDR3 DNA: TGCAGTGCTAGAGACCTAGCGGGAGTACTAGATGAGCAGTACTTC
CDR3 protein: CSARDLAGVLDEQYF

J gene: TRBJ2-1
V gene: TRBV5-1
clone size: -
D gene: TRBD2
CDR3 DNA: TGCGCCAGCAGCTTGTCGCTAGCGGGAGCCTCCTACAATGAGCAGTTCTTC
CDR3 protein: CASSLSLAGASYNEQFF

J gene: TRBJ2-2
V gene: TRBV7-7
clone size: -
D gene: -
CDR3 DNA: TGTGCTAGCAGTCCACAGGGCGGGGAGCTGTTTTTT
CDR3 protein: CASSPQGGELFF

J gene: TRBJ1-2
V gene: TRBV4-1
clone size: -
D gene: -
CDR3 DNA: TGCGCCAGCAGCCAAGAAACGACAAGCTCGTACTATGGCTACACCTTC
CDR3 protein: CASSQETTSSYYGYTF

J gene: TRBJ2-3
V gene: TRBV7-2
clone size: -
D gene: -
CDR3 DNA: TGTGCCGGCAGCTGGGGGGCCGATACGCAGTATTTT
CDR3 protein: CAGSWGADTQYF

J gene: TRBJ1-2
V gene: TRBV2
clone size: -
D gene: -
CDR3 DNA: TGTGCCAGCGTGGGACATTCTACAAACTATGGCTACACCTTC
CDR3 protein: CASVGHSTNYGYTF

J gene: TRBJ2-1
V gene: TRBV29-1
clone size: -
D gene: TRBD2
CDR3 DNA: TGCAGCGTTCGAGGAGCGGGGAGAACCTACAATGAGCAGTTCTTC
CDR3 protein: CSVRGAGRTYNEQFF

J gene: TRBJ2-1
V gene: TRBV7-9
clone size: few
D gene: -
CDR3 DNA: TGTGCCAGCAGCGTACGAGACTTGCGGTTTGGGAATGAGCAGTTCTTC
CDR3 protein: CASSVRDLRFGNEQFF